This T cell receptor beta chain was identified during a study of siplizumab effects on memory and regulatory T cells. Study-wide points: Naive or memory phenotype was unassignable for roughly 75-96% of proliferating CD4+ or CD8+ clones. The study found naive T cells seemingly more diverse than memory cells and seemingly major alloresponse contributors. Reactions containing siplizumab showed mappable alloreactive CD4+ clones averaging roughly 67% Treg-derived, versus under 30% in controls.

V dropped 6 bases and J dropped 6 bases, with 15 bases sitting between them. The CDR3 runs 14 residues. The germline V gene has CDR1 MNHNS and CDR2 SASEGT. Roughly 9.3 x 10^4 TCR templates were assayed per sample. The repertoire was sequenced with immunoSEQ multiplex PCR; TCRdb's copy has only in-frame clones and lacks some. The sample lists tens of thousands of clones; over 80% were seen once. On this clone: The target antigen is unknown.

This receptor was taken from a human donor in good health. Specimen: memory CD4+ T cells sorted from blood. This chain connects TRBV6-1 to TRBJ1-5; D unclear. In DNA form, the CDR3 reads TGTGCCAGCAGCCCTCGGGAATTCGGTCAGCCCCAGCATTTT. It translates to CASSPREFGQPQHF.